The 4 T cell receptor beta chains in this list originate from one sample, sequenced in a study of post-analysis software for immune sequencing data. Study results and limitations: Controls had lower frequencies than patients of four or five TRBV segments, which included TRBV5-6, TRBV5-1 and TRBV20-1.

What these receptors recognize is not known. Built from TCR beta cDNA, the libraries had unique molecular identifiers in them. Each CDR3 protein is one row after TCRdb ran MiXCR on the PCR reads. The sample yields 750,000 to 950,000 distinct CDR3 sequences, about 57% seen once. The sample taken for sequencing was blood. These TCRs come from a girl between 5 and 17 years old with multiple sclerosis.

V and J are TRBV7-9 and TRBJ2-5; 11 nucleotides agree with TRBD2. Germline V gene data show CDR1 as SEHNR and CDR2 as FQNEAQ (reference sequence). V trimming: 3 bases; J trimming: 2 bases; junction bases outside the gene matches: 5. The length of the CDR3 is 16 residues. The CDR3, as DNA: TGTGCCAGCAGCTTTCCTAGCGGGGGGTCGCAAGAGACCCAGTACTTC. It encodes CASSFPSGGSQETQYF.

This chain links TRBV7-3 with TRBJ2-7; 8 bases line up with TRBD1. J lost 0 bases, V lost 2 bases, and 15 bases had no gene match. The CDR3 consists of 19 residues. The germline V gene encodes CDR1 SGHTA and CDR2 FQGTGA. The CDR3 region is CASSLGSVPGQAISYEQYF. The CDR3 DNA follows: TGTGCCAGCAGCTTAGGTTCGGTTCCGGGACAGGCCATCTCCTACGAGCAGTACTTC.

In this sample, this clonotype turned up many times. V and J are TRBV21-1 and TRBJ2-2; TRBD2, the D gene given by the table, was not confirmed from the DNA. TRBV21-1 is termed a pseudogene. This CDR3 has 15 amino acids. The CDR3 reads CASSKGLANTGELFF. The CDR3 DNA follows: TGTGCCAGCAGCAAAGGACTAGCGAACACCGGGGAGCTGTTTTTT.

J is TRBJ2-1 and V is TRBV7-3; either TRBD1 or TRBD2 may fit D (6 bases each). The CDR3 has 15 residues. The germline gives CDR1 SGHTA, CDR2 FQGTGA. Trimming left V 5 bases short and J 5 bases short, with 16 bases between. CDR3 coding DNA: TGTGCCAGCAGCGTAGTGGGGGGCGGAAACAATGAGCAGTTCTTC. Protein product: CASSVVGGGNNEQFF.